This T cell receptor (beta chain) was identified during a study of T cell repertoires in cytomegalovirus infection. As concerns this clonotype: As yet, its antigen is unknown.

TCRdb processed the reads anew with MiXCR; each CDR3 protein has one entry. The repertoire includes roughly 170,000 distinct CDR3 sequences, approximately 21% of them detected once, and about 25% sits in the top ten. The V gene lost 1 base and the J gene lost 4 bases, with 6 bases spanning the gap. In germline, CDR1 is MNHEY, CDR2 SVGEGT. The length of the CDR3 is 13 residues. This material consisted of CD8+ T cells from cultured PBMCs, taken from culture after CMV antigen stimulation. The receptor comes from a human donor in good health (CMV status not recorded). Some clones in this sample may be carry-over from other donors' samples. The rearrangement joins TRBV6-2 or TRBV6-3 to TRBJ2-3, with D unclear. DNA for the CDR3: TGTGCCAGCAGTTACTGGTCGGCAGATACGCAGTATTTT. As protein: CASSYWSADTQYF.